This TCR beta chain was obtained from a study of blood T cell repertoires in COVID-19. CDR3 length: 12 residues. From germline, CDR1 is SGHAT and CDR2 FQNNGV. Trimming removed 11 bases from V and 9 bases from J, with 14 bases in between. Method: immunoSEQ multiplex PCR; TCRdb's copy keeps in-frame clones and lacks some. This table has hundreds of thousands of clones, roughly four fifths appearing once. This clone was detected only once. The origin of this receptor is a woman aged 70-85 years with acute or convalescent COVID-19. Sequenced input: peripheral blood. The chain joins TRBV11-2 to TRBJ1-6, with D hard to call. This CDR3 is CASRGFVSPLHF. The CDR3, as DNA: TGTGCCTCCCGGGGTTTTGTTTCACCCCTCCACTTT.